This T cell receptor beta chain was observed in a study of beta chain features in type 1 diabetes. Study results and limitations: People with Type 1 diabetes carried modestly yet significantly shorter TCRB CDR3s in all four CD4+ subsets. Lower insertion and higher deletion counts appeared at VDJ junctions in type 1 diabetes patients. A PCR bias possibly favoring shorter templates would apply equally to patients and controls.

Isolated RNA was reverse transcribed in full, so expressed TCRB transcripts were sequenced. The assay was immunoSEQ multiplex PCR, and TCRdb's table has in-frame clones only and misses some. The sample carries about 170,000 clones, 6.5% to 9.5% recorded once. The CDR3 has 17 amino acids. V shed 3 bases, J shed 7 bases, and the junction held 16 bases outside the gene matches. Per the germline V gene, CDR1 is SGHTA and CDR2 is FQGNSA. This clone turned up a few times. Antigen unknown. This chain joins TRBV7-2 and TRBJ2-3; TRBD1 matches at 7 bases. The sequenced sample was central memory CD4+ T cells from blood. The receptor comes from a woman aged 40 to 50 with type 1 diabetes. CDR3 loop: CASSFPVGMTGINTQYF. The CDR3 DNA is TGTGCCAGCAGCTTCCCGGTCGGAATGACAGGGATAAATACGCAGTATTTT.